This entry lists 19 T cell receptor beta chains sequenced from one sample in a study of T cells in Graves' hyperthyroidism and ophthalmopathy. TCR beta CDR3 region amplification was performed from RNA transcripts. The HTBI primer set was used in a first-round RT-PCR of the TCR CDR3. TCRdb analysed the multiplex PCR reads with MiXCR anew, one entry per CDR3 protein. The sample shows about 760,000 distinct CDR3 sequences, roughly a third of them seen only once. Sequenced material: blood. Source of these receptors: a woman between 35 and 50 years old with Graves' hyperthyroidism.

Ten or more counts support this clonotype. The J gene is TRBJ2-2, the V gene TRBV7-2; no clear D. Germline V gene data show CDR1 as SGHTA and CDR2 as FQGNSA. CDR3 length: 14 amino acids. V was clipped by 5 bases and J by 4 bases, with 11 bases between them. In DNA, the CDR3 is TGTGCCAGCAGCCCCTTGTTGGGCACCGGGGAGCTGTTTTTT. This sequence encodes CASSPLLGTGELFF.

This clonotype was counted many times. The chain recombines TRBV10-3 with TRBJ2-7; D is ambiguous. Trimming stripped 3 bases from V and 0 bases from J, with 12 bases between. The CDR3 spans 15 residues. Per germline, CDR1 ENHRY and CDR2 SYGVKD. CDR3 protein: CAISELQLISYEQYF. In nucleotides, the CDR3 is TGTGCCATCAGTGAACTACAGTTGATCTCCTACGAGCAGTACTTC.

The chain uses TRBV19 and TRBJ2-2; D unresolved. Deletions cut 4 bases from V and 6 bases from J, with 15 bases between. The germline CDR1 and CDR2 sequences are LNHDA and SQIVND (reference sequence). CDR3 length equals 15 residues. CDR3 residues: CASSTRTPVAGELFF. CDR3 DNA sequence: TGTGCCAGTAGTACCCGGACCCCGGTGGCCGGGGAGCTGTTTTTT.

V gene TRBV29-1 combines with J gene TRBJ2-5; tentatively, D is TRBD1 (5 bases). Trimming left V 3 bases short and J 1 base short, with 12 bases between. CDR1 is SQVTM, CDR2 ANQGSEA, per germline. The CDR3 covers 14 residues. The chain's CDR3 is CSVDDGRGQETQYF. The CDR3, as DNA: TGCAGCGTTGACGACGGAAGGGGCCAAGAGACCCAGTACTTC.

Ten or more counts support this clonotype. V and J are TRBV7-2 and TRBJ1-6, with D unresolved. The germline V gene has CDR1 SGHTA and CDR2 FQGNSA. Trimming removed 7 bases at V and 3 bases at J, with 10 bases between. There are 14 residues in the CDR3. In nucleotides, the CDR3 is TGTGCCAGCACCCAGACCGTCTATAATTCACCCCTCCACTTT. Translated, it gives CASTQTVYNSPLHF.

The chain employs TRBV28 and TRBJ1-2, with D unresolved. V was trimmed by 4 bases and J by 0 bases, leaving 12 bases between them. CDR1 MDHEN and CDR2 SYDVKM come from the germline V gene. The CDR3 extends over 15 amino acids. This chain's CDR3 is CASSYNWGANYGYTF. The DNA of the CDR3 is TGTGCCAGCAGTTACAATTGGGGAGCTAACTATGGCTACACCTTC.

This clonotype is a singleton in its sample. No conserved phenylalanine or tryptophan is present at the end of the CDR3, so a read error is the likely explanation. It is unclear where the CDR3 begins or ends on the DNA, so no DNA is shown, and the CDR3 is as TCRdb lists it. The chain uses TRBV20-1 and TRBJ1-1. The CDR3 numbers 8 amino acids, ends counted. Germline CDR1 is DFQATT and CDR2 is SNEGSKA (reference sequence). This CDR3 is CSALEFFS.

This rearrangement joins TRBV4-1 to TRBJ2-3; no clear D gene. The V gene lost 0 bases and the J gene lost 9 bases, with 22 bases spanning the gap. This CDR3 comprises 17 residues. The germline CDR1 and CDR2 sequences are MGHRA and YSYEKL. The CDR3 DNA is TGCGCCAGCAGCCAAGACCTGAGAGTCCAGGTCTCCGGGACGCAGTATTTT. This encodes CASSQDLRVQVSGTQYF.

This clonotype has at least ten counts. The J gene is TRBJ1-2, the V gene TRBV7-2; 7 bases align to TRBD1. Per the germline V gene, CDR1 is SGHTA and CDR2 is FQGNSA. The CDR3 length is 15 residues. J gave up 4 bases and V 4 bases, and 9 bases lay outside the gene matches. CDR3 sequence: CASSWRGRNGYGYTF. The CDR3 DNA reads as TGTGCCAGCAGCTGGAGGGGGCGAAACGGCTATGGCTACACCTTC.

This clonotype was detected many times. The CDR3 reads CASSIQGSETQYF. CDR3 bases: TGTGCCAGCAGCATTCAGGGTTCAGAGACCCAGTACTTC. The chain employs TRBV7-2 and TRBJ2-5; D is perhaps TRBD1 (5 bases). The CDR3 is 13 residues long. Germline V gene sequence: CDR1 SGHTA, CDR2 FQGNSA. Trimming shortened V by 5 bases and J by 4 bases, and 11 bases separated the two germline ends. Combining the CDR3 with reference TRBV7-2 and TRBJ2-5 gives the whole variable domain GAGVSQSPSNKVTEKGKDVELRCDPISGHTALYWYRQSLGQGLEFLIYFQGNSAPDKSGLPSDRFSAERTGGSVSTLTIQRTQQEDSAVYLCASSIQGSETQYFGPGTRLLVL.

This chain joins TRBV11-2 and TRBJ2-7; 8 bases fit TRBD1. The V gene end was trimmed by 5 bases and the J gene end by 7 bases; junction bases not matched to a gene: 25. The CDR3 runs to 19 residues. Germline CDR1 SGHAT, CDR2 FQNNGV. CDR3 bases: TGTGCCAGCAGCACCCGCCCCCTGGGGTCGGGTCAGGGGGCAGAAGAGCAGTACTTC. Residues: CASSTRPLGSGQGAEEQYF.

The chain couples TRBV7-8 to TRBJ2-1; D gene uncertain. CDR3 length: 15 amino acids. V was pared by 5 bases and J by 5 bases, with 16 bases between. Germline V CDR1 and CDR2: SGHVS, FQNEAQ. CDR3 sequence: CASSTGPNSHNEQFF. CDR3 DNA sequence: TGTGCCAGCAGCACTGGGCCGAACAGCCACAATGAGCAGTTCTTC.

This clonotype has only a few counts. This sequence joins TRBV4-3 and TRBJ2-6; D not certain. This CDR3 is 14 amino acids long. Germline V gene lookup returns CDR1 LGHNA and CDR2 YSLEER. V lost 3 bases, J lost 5 bases, and 8 bases lay in between. Written as DNA, the CDR3 is TGCGCCAGCAGCCAGAGTCCCAGGGCCAACGTCCTGACTTTC. Its protein product is CASSQSPRANVLTF.

The V call is TRBV14, the J call TRBJ1-1; D not resolved. CDR3 length equals 13 residues. The ends were cut back, 3 bases at V and 7 bases at J, with 12 bases in the middle. Germline CDR1 reads SGHDN; CDR2 reads FVKESK. The CDR3 protein is CASSQGGYIEAFF. CDR3 coding DNA: TGTGCCAGCAGCCAGGGAGGGTACATTGAAGCTTTCTTT.

This clonotype was seen at least ten times. This chain uses TRBV10-3 with TRBJ1-6, with a possible D match to TRBD1 (5 bases). The CDR3 consists of 15 residues. Germline assignment: CDR1 ENHRY and CDR2 SYGVKD. V dropped 9 bases and J dropped 7 bases, with 19 bases sitting between them. The DNA for the CDR3 is TGTGCCATGAGTCGGGACCTGACGCGAAATTCACCCCTCCACTTT. Translating gives CAMSRDLTRNSPLHF.

This clonotype was counted a few times. The chain couples TRBV19 to TRBJ2-5; no definite D call. Germline V gene data show CDR1 as LNHDA and CDR2 as SQIVND (reference sequence). Trimming cost V 5 bases and J 5 bases, with 6 bases left between them. The CDR3 extends over 11 amino acids. This chain's CDR3 is CASSALETQYF. In nucleotides, the CDR3 is TGTGCCAGTAGTGCCTTGGAGACCCAGTACTTC.

About this clonotype itself: The CDR3 ends on some other residue instead of the conserved phenylalanine or tryptophan, so this is likely a read error. The limits of the CDR3 on the DNA are not certain, so only TCRdb's listed CDR3 is given. CDR3 in amino acids: CASSLDRDH. The rearrangement joins TRBV5-1 to TRBJ2-2; TRBD1 is taken as the D call from the table, unchecked against the DNA. Per the germline V gene, CDR1 is SGHRS and CDR2 is YFSETQ. Both ends counted, the CDR3 spans 9 residues.

This chain connects TRBV19 to TRBJ2-3, with a weak D call TRBD1 (5 bases). Germline CDR1 is LNHDA and CDR2 is SQIVND (reference sequence). The V and J ends lost 6 bases and 3 bases respectively, with 19 bases between them. The CDR3 has 16 residues. The CDR3 region is CASSLLTARETDTQYF. CDR3 in DNA: TGTGCCAGTAGCCTATTGACAGCCAGGGAAACAGATACGCAGTATTTT. Full variable domain (outside the CDR3, taken from reference TRBV19 and TRBJ2-3): DGGITQSPKYLFRKEGQNVTLSCEQNLNHDAMYWYRQDPGQGLRLIYYSQIVNDFQKGDIAEGYSVSREKKESFPLTVTSAQKNPTAFYLCASSLLTARETDTQYFGPGTRLTVL.

Ten or more counts support this clonotype. The gene calls are TRBV29-1 and TRBJ1-1, with 12 positions matching TRBD1. The CDR3 consists of 13 residues. J was trimmed by 5 bases and V by 7 bases; bases with no gene match: 5. Germline V CDR1 and CDR2: SQVTM, ANQGSEA. CDR3 bases: TGCAGCGGGAGGGGACAGGGGGCAACTGAAGCTTTCTTT. Translating it yields CSGRGQGATEAFF.